The 21 T cell receptor beta chains presented below share a single source sample, sequenced in a study of cytomegalovirus exposure and HLA in healthy donors. PCR amplification relied on 60 Vbeta primers (plus 13 Jbeta primers). Method: immunoSEQ multiplex PCR; TCRdb's copy keeps in-frame clones and lacks some. The sample includes around 150,000 clones, around 79% of them seen just once. Sequencing was performed on PBMCs. The source is a human donor in good health.

This chain connects TRBV28 to TRBJ1-2; D gene uncertain. Germline lookup yields CDR1 MDHEN and CDR2 SYDVKM. V was pared by 5 bases and J by 7 bases, with 20 bases between. This CDR3 contains 15 residues. The CDR3: CASSVLSSVVVGYTF. In nucleotides, the CDR3 is TGTGCCAGCAGTGTATTATCTTCGGTCGTCGTTGGCTACACCTTC.

The genes are TRBV2 and TRBJ1-3; no clear D gene. Germline V gene data show CDR1 as SNHLY and CDR2 as FYNNEI. This CDR3 is built from 14 residues. V was pared by 3 bases and J by 1 base, with 7 bases between. The DNA for the CDR3 is TGTGCCAGCAGTGATAGTAGATCTGGAAACACCATATATTTT. Amino acids: CASSDSRSGNTIYF.

This clone has a handful of counts. The chain uses TRBV6-1 and TRBJ1-4, with 7 bases matching TRBD1. V was clipped by 0 bases and J by 1 base; unmatched bases: 2. The germline CDR1 and CDR2 sequences are MNHNS and SASEGT. The CDR3 covers 16 residues. CDR3 sequence reads: CASSEATGQTNEKLFF. DNA of the CDR3: TGTGCCAGCAGTGAAGCGACAGGGCAAACTAATGAAAAACTGTTTTTT.

This chain uses TRBV5-4 with TRBJ1-3, with 7 nucleotides matching TRBD1. This CDR3 has 17 residues. V lost 2 bases, J lost 3 bases, and 11 bases stayed unmatched. The germline gives CDR1 SGHNT, CDR2 YYREEE (reference sequence). The DNA for the CDR3 is TGTGCCAGCAGCTTCTCCGGAGCTGGACAGGTTGGAAACACCATATATTTT. This gives the protein CASSFSGAGQVGNTIYF.

The chain couples TRBV9 to TRBJ2-1, with D possibly matching TRBD1 (6 bases). V lost 0 bases and J lost 5, with 12 bases in between. The germline gives CDR1 SGDLS, CDR2 YYNGEE. The CDR3 length is 15 residues. CDR3 sequence (DNA): TGTGCCAGCAGCGTAGTAGGTCGGACAGACAATGAGCAGTTCTTC. Protein: CASSVVGRTDNEQFF.

This chain uses TRBV4-1 with TRBJ2-5; tentatively, D is TRBD2 (6 bases). The end of the DNA aligns better with TRBJ2-7, so the J call may be wrong. CDR3 size: 15 residues. Germline loops: CDR1 MGHRA, CDR2 YSYEKL. The CDR3 DNA sequence: TGCGCCAGCAGCCAAGATTACGGGAGTTACTACGAGCAGTACTTC. Translation: CASSQDYGSYYEQYF.

The chain joins TRBV6-6 to TRBJ2-5, with D perhaps TRBD1 (6 bases). The closer fit of TRBJ2-7 to the DNA end suggests the J call may be wrong. CDR1 is MNHNY and CDR2 is SVGAGI in the germline V gene (reference sequence). This CDR3 contains 12 residues. The DNA for the CDR3 is TGTGCCAGCCTGGACAGCTCCTACGAGCAGTACTTC. Translating gives CASLDSSYEQYF.

The chain has TRBV2 and TRBJ1-1; D call uncertain. Germline assignment: CDR1 SNHLY and CDR2 FYNNEI. The CDR3 is 13 residues long. V lost 7 bases to trimming and J lost 0 bases, with 9 bases between them. CDR3 nucleotide sequence: TGTGCCAGCACTCGAGGTATGAACACTGAAGCTTTCTTT. Encoded protein: CASTRGMNTEAFF.

The chain has TRBV28 and TRBJ1-5; a weak D match, TRBD1 (5 bases). CDR1 MDHEN and CDR2 SYDVKM come from the germline V gene. This CDR3 is built from 17 residues. Between the trimmed V and J ends, which lost 8 bases and 0 bases, there was a span of 20 bases. In DNA, the CDR3 is TGTGCCAGCGCTGTGATGTTACAGGAAATTAGCAATCAGCCCCAGCATTTT. This encodes CASAVMLQEISNQPQHF.

This clone was found a few times. The chain employs TRBV11-2 and TRBJ2-7; no clear D gene. Germline V CDR1 and CDR2: SGHAT, FQNNGV. This CDR3 region has 14 residues. Trimming stripped 5 bases from V and 3 bases from J, with 14 bases between. Here the CDR3 reads CASSSARGLYEQYF. In nucleotides, the CDR3 is TGTGCCAGCAGCAGCGCCAGAGGCCTCTACGAGCAGTACTTC.

The rearrangement uses TRBV15 and TRBJ1-3, with TRBD1 matching over 7 bases. This CDR3 is 14 amino acids long. Germline lookup yields CDR1 LNHNV and CDR2 YYDKDF (reference sequence). Trimming took 4 bases from V and 4 from J; bases not matched to a gene: 4. CDR3 amino acids: CATSNRDRGNTIYF. CDR3 bases: TGTGCCACCAGCAACCGGGACAGAGGAAACACCATATATTTT.

The chain couples TRBV6-1 to TRBJ1-1; no clear D gene. Germline values: CDR1 MNHNS, CDR2 SASEGT. CDR3 length: 11 amino acids. The V end lost 4 bases, the J end lost 10 bases, and 10 bases lay between the germline ends. The CDR3 DNA reads TGTGCCAGCAGTGCGCGGGAGGGAGCTTTCTTT. As protein: CASSAREGAFF.

The chain combines TRBV30 with TRBJ1-1; D is uncertain. Germline V gives CDR1 GTSNPN, CDR2 SVGIG (reference sequence). V was clipped by 2 bases and J by 1 base, with 8 bases between them. This CDR3 is built from 13 residues. CDR3 nucleotides: TGTGCCTGGAGTAACCGGGGGAACACTGAAGCTTTCTTT. It translates to CAWSNRGNTEAFF.

The chain has TRBV11-2 and TRBJ2-7, with D possibly matching TRBD2 (5 bases). The germline V gene has CDR1 SGHAT and CDR2 FQNNGV. This CDR3 comprises 13 residues. The V end lost 1 base, the J end lost 3 bases, and 7 bases lay between the germline ends. CDR3 sequence: CASSLGLIYEQYF. CDR3 DNA: TGTGCCAGCAGCTTAGGACTAATCTACGAGCAGTACTTC.

V gene TRBV4-2 combines with J gene TRBJ1-5; 9 positions match TRBD1. The V gene end was trimmed by 3 bases and the J gene end by 0 bases; junction bases not matched to a gene: 12. Germline loops: CDR1 LGHNA, CDR2 YNFKEQ. CDR3 length: 19 amino acids. CDR3 loop: CASSHHPGQGPFSNQPQHF. The CDR3 nucleotides are TGTGCCAGCAGCCATCACCCGGGACAGGGACCTTTTAGCAATCAGCCCCAGCATTTT.

This sequence joins TRBV7-2 and TRBJ2-1; a weak D match, TRBD1 (5 bases). The V end lost 4 bases, the J end lost 9 bases, and 10 bases lay between the germline ends. This CDR3 is built from 12 residues. The germline V gene encodes CDR1 SGHTA and CDR2 FQGNSA. Written as DNA, the CDR3 is TGTGCCAGCAGCTCCCTTAGGGGTGAGCAGTTCTTC. Residues: CASSSLRGEQFF.

This rearrangement joins TRBV5-4 to TRBJ1-1; a possible D gene is TRBD1 (5 bases). CDR3 length: 15 amino acids. The V gene's germline CDR1 is SGHNT and CDR2 YYREEE (reference sequence). V was cut by 1 base and J by 4 bases, with 14 bases left in between. Written as DNA, the CDR3 is TGTGCCAGCAGCTTGTTAGTAGGGGATTTCACTGAAGCTTTCTTT. Translating it yields CASSLLVGDFTEAFF.

V gene TRBV15 combines with J gene TRBJ2-7, with 8 bases that match TRBD1. This CDR3 has 13 amino acids. The germline gives CDR1 LNHNV, CDR2 YYDKDF (reference sequence). J lost 2 bases, V lost 8 bases, and 5 bases had no gene match. In nucleotides, the CDR3 is TGTGCCACCGGTCGGGACAGGCCCTACGAGCAGTACTTC. This encodes CATGRDRPYEQYF.

The rearrangement joins TRBV6-5 to TRBJ1-2, with 10 bases matching TRBD1. The germline gives CDR1 MNHEY, CDR2 SVGAGI. Trimming took 8 bases from V and 13 from J; bases not matched to a gene: 13. The CDR3 has 13 residues. The CDR3 DNA reads as TGTGCCAGCGAGACTCCGGGACAGGGGACGTTCACCTTC. This translates into CASETPGQGTFTF.

This chain uses TRBV2 with TRBJ1-6, with D uncertain. The V gene's germline CDR1 is SNHLY and CDR2 FYNNEI. The ends were cut back, 6 bases at V and 17 bases at J, with 17 bases in the middle. This CDR3 spans 12 amino acids. CDR3 protein: CASRALRGSFHF. The CDR3 DNA sequence: TGTGCCAGCAGGGCACTACGTGGATCTTTCCACTTT.

This rearrangement joins TRBV6-6 to TRBJ2-1; D is perhaps TRBD2 (7 bases). Germline V lookup: CDR1 MNHNY, CDR2 SVGAGI (reference sequence). CDR3 size: 12 residues. The V end was cut by 10 bases, the J end by 8 bases, with 15 bases between. The CDR3 DNA follows: TGTGCCACCTTGAGGGGGGGGGATGAGCAGTTCTTC. Translation gives CATLRGGDEQFF.